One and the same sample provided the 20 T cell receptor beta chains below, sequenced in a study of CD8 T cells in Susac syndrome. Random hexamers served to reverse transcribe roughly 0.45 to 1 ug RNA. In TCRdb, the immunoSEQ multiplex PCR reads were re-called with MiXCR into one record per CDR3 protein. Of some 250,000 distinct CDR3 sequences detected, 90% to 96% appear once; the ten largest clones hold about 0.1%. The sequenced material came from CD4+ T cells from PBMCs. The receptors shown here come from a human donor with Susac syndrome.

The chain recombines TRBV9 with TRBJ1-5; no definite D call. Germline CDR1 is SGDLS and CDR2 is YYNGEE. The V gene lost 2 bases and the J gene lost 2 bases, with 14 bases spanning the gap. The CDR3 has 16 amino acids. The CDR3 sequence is CASSVGGSGGNQPQHF. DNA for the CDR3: TGTGCCAGCAGCGTCGGAGGGTCCGGGGGCAATCAGCCCCAGCATTTT.

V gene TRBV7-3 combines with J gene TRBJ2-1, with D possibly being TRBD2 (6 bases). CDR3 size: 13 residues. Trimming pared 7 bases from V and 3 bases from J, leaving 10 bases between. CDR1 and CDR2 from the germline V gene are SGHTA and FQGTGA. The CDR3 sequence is CASTHSGYNEQFF. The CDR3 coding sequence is TGTGCCAGCACCCATAGCGGCTACAATGAGCAGTTCTTC.

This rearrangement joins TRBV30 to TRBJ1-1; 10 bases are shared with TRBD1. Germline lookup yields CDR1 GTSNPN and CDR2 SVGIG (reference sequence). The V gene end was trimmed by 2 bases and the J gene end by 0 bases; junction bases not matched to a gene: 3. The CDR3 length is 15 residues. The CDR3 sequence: CAWSPGQGLNTEAFF. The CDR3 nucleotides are TGTGCCTGGAGTCCGGGACAGGGGCTGAACACTGAAGCTTTCTTT.

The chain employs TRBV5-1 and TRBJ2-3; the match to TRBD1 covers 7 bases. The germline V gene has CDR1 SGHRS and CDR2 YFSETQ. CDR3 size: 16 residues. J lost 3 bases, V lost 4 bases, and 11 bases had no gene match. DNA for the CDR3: TGCGCCAGCAGCAAAGGACAGGTGTCGGGGACAGATACGCAGTATTTT. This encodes CASSKGQVSGTDTQYF.

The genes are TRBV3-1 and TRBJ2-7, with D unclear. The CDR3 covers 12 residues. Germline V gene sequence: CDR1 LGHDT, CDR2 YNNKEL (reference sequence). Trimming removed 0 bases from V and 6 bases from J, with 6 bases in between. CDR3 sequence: CASSQDPSEQYF. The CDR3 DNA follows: TGTGCCAGCAGCCAAGATCCCAGCGAGCAGTACTTC.

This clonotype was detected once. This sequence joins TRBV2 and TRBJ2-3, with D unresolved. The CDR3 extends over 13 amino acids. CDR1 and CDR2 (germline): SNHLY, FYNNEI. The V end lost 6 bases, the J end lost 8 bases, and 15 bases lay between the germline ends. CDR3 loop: CASRAGEEGTQYF. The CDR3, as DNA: TGTGCCAGCAGAGCCGGCGAGGAAGGTACGCAGTATTTT. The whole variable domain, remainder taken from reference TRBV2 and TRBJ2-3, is EPEVTQTPSHQVTQMGQEVILRCVPISNHLYFYWYRQILGQKVEFLVSFYNNEISEKSEIFDDQFSVERPDGSNFTLKIRSTKLEDSAMYFCASRAGEEGTQYFGPGTRLTVL.

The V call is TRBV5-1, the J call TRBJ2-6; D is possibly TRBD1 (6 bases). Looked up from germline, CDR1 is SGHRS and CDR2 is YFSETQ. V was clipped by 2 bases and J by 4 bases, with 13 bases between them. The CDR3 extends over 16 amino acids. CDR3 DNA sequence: TGCGCCAGCAGCTTACCAACAGGGTCAGGGGCCAACGTCCTGACTTTC. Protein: CASSLPTGSGANVLTF. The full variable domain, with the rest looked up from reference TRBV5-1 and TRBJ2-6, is KAGVTQTPRYLIKTRGQQVTLSCSPISGHRSVSWYQQTPGQGLQFLFEYFSETQRNKGNFPGRFSGRQFSNSRSEMNVSTLELGDSALYLCASSLPTGSGANVLTFGAGSRLTVL.

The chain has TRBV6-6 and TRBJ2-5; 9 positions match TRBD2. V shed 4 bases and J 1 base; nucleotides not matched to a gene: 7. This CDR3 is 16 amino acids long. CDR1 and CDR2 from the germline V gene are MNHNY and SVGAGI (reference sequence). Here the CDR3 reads CASSFGTSYSQETQYF. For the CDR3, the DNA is TGTGCCAGCAGTTTTGGGACTAGCTATAGCCAAGAGACCCAGTACTTC.

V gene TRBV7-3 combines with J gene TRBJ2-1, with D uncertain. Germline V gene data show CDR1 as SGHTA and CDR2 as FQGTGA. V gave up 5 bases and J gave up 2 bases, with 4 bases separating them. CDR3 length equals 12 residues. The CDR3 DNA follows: TGTGCCAGCAGCCCGGCCTACAATGAGCAGTTCTTC. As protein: CASSPAYNEQFF. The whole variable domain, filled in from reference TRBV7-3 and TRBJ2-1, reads GAGVSQTPSNKVTEKGKYVELRCDPISGHTALYWYRQSLGQGPEFLIYFQGTGAADDSGLPNDRFFAVRPEGSVSTLKIQRTERGDSAVYLCASSPAYNEQFFGPGTRLTVL.

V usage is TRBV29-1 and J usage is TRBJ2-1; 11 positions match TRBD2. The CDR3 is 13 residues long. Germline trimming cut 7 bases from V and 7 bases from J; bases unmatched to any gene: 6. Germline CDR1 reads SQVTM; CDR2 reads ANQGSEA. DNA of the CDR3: TGCAGCGGTAGACTAGCGGGAAGGAATGAGCAGTTCTTC. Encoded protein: CSGRLAGRNEQFF.

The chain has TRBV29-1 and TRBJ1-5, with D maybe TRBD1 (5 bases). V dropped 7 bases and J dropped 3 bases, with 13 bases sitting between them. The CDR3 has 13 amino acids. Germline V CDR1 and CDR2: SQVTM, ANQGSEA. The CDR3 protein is CSAGWGDNQPQHF. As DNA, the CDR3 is TGCAGCGCGGGGTGGGGGGACAATCAGCCCCAGCATTTT.

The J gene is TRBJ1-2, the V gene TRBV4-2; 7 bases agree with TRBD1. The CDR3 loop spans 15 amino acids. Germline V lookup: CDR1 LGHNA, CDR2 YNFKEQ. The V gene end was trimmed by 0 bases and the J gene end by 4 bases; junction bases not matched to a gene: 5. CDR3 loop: CASSQDLQGSYGYTF. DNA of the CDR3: TGTGCCAGCAGCCAAGATCTACAGGGGAGCTATGGCTACACCTTC.

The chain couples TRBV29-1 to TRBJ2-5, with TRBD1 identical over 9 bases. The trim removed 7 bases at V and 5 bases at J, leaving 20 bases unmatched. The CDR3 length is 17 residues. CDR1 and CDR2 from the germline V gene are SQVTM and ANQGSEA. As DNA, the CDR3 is TGCAGCGCGATAATGAGGCCCGTGACAGGGGGTCCCGAGACCCAGTACTTC. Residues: CSAIMRPVTGGPETQYF. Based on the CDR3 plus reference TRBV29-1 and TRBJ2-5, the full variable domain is SAVISQKPSRDICQRGTSLTIQCQVDSQVTMMFWYRQQPGQSLTLIATANQGSEATYESGFVIDKFPISRPNLTFSTLTVSNMSPEDSSIYLCSAIMRPVTGGPETQYFGPGTRLLVL.

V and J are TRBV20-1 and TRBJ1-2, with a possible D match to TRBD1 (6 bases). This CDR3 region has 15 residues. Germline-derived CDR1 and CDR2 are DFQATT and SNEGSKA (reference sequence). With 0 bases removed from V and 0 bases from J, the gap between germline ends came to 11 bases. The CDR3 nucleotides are TGCAGTGCTAGAGATCCCAGGGGAGCTAACTATGGCTACACCTTC. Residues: CSARDPRGANYGYTF.

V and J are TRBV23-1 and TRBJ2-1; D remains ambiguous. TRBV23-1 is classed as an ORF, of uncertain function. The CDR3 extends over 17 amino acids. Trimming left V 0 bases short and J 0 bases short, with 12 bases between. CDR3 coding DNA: TGCGCCAGCAGTCAATCGAGCGCGGAGAGCTCCTACAATGAGCAGTTCTTC. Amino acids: CASSQSSAESSYNEQFF.

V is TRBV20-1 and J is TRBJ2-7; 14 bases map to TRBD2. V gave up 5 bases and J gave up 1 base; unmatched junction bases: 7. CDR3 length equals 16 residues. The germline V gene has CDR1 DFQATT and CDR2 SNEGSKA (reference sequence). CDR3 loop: CSASGTSGSDSYEQYF. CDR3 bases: TGCAGTGCTTCTGGGACTAGCGGGAGTGATTCCTACGAGCAGTACTTC.

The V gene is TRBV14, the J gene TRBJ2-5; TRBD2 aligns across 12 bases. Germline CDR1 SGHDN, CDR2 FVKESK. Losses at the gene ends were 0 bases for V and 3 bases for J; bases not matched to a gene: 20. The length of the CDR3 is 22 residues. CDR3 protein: CASSQDSRLAGEVGYLEETQYF. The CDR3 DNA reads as TGTGCCAGCAGCCAAGATTCTAGACTAGCGGGAGAGGTAGGGTACTTGGAAGAGACCCAGTACTTC.

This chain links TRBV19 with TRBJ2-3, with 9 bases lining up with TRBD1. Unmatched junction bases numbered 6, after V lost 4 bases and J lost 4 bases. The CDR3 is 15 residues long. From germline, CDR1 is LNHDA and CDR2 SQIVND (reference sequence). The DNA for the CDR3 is TGTGCCAGTAGTAGGGGACAGGGCGGTGCAGATACGCAGTATTTT. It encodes CASSRGQGGADTQYF.

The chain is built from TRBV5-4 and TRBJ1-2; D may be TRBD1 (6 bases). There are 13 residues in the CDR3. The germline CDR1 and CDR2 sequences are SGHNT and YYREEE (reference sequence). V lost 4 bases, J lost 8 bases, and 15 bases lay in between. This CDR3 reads CASSTPGAGGYTF. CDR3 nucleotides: TGTGCCAGCAGCACCCCGGGGGCCGGAGGCTACACCTTC.

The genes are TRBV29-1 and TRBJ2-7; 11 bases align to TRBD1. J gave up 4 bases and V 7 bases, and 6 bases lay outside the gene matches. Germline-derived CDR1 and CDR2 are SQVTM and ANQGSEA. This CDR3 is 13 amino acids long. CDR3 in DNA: TGCAGCGGAGGGACAGGGGGAAATTACGAGCAGTACTTC. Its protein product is CSGGTGGNYEQYF.